The 8 T cell receptor beta chains presented below share a single source sample, sequenced in a study of shared clonotypes between healthy human individuals. Measured with immunoSEQ multiplex PCR; TCRdb has only the in-frame clones, and not every one. There are just over 2,000,000 clones in the sample; over 85% occur only once, and 0.13% lies in the top ten. Input material: naive CD4+ T cells sorted from blood. The sample's subset: CD45RA+ positively selected. Every receptor here comes from a man aged 18-30 years in good health.

The chain employs TRBV28 and TRBJ1-1; no clear D. Looked up from germline, CDR1 is MDHEN and CDR2 is SYDVKM. The V end lost 2 bases, the J end lost 6 bases, and 7 bases lay between the germline ends. This CDR3 spans 12 amino acids. Here the CDR3 reads CASSLTLSEAFF. For the CDR3, the DNA is TGTGCCAGCAGTTTAACCCTTTCTGAAGCTTTCTTT.

This clone was observed once. The rearrangement joins TRBV7-9 to TRBJ2-3; 11 bases are a match to TRBD2. The V segment lost 0 bases and the J segment 1 base; nucleotides outside the gene matches: 6. The CDR3 is made up of 18 amino acids. The germline V gene has CDR1 SEHNR and CDR2 FQNEAQ (reference sequence). In nucleotides, the CDR3 is TGTGCCAGCAGCTTAGCTTCAGGGACTAGCGGACGCACAGATACGCAGTATTTT. Translated: CASSLASGTSGRTDTQYF.

The count of this clone is one. This chain uses TRBV11-2 with TRBJ1-6, with 8 bases lining up with TRBD1. This CDR3 has 17 amino acids. The ends lost 5 bases at V and 2 bases at J; junction bases unmatched: 8. The germline V gene encodes CDR1 SGHAT and CDR2 FQNNGV. CDR3 in DNA: TGTGCCAGCAGCCCCTACCCGGGACAGGCCTATAATTCACCCCTCCACTTT. Translation gives CASSPYPGQAYNSPLHF.

A remark on this clone: At the DNA level, this CDR3 is encoded by other sequences in the same sample as well. The rearrangement joins TRBV5-1 to TRBJ2-2; 8 bases are shared with TRBD2. Germline V gene lookup returns CDR1 SGHRS and CDR2 YFSETQ. After removal of 2 bases from V and 2 bases from J, the junction contained 2 bases not matched to a gene. The CDR3 consists of 15 residues. The CDR3 loop reads CASSFAGGNTGELFF. CDR3 nucleotides: TGCGCCAGCAGCTTTGCGGGGGGTAACACCGGGGAGCTGTTTTTT.

A note on this clone: This sample also contains other DNA sequences that code for the same CDR3. J is TRBJ2-1 and V is TRBV5-1; perhaps TRBD2 as D (6 bases). Germline V gene sequence: CDR1 SGHRS, CDR2 YFSETQ. V shed 7 bases and J shed 1 base, with 15 bases lying between them. This CDR3 spans 15 amino acids. This CDR3 reads CASSPGSGSYNEQFF. The CDR3 region has the DNA TGCGCCAGCTCCCCCGGGAGCGGATCCTACAATGAGCAGTTCTTC.

The genes are TRBV27 and TRBJ1-2; D is unclear. The length of the CDR3 is 14 residues. V was trimmed by 2 bases and J by 4 bases, leaving 11 bases between them. Germline CDR1 MNHEY, CDR2 SMNVEV (reference sequence). CDR3 protein: CASSLKSWAYGYTF. The CDR3 nucleotides are TGTGCCAGCAGTTTAAAATCGTGGGCCTATGGCTACACCTTC.

This clone appeared once. The chain uses TRBV30 and TRBJ2-7, with 10 nucleotides matching TRBD2. The CDR3 spans 14 residues. Per germline, CDR1 GTSNPN and CDR2 SVGIG (reference sequence). Unmatched junction bases numbered 7, after V lost 6 bases and J lost 2 bases. The CDR3 bases are TGTGCCTGTAAAACGCTAGCGGGGGCCTACGAGCAGTACTTC. Its protein product is CACKTLAGAYEQYF.

On this clone itself: Other DNA sequences from this sample encode an identical CDR3 as well. V usage is TRBV5-1 and J usage is TRBJ2-5; 9 nucleotides align to TRBD2. CDR3 length equals 15 residues. CDR1 and CDR2 (germline): SGHRS, YFSETQ. Losses at the gene ends were 0 bases for V and 4 bases for J; bases not matched to a gene: 4. The CDR3 loop is CASSLATSGRETQYF. In DNA, the CDR3 is TGCGCCAGCAGCTTGGCCACTAGCGGGCGAGAGACCCAGTACTTC.